Below, 18 T cell receptor beta chains from the same sample are listed, as sequenced in a study of T cell repertoires in cytomegalovirus infection. TCRdb re-called the reads with MiXCR, one entry per CDR3 protein. The table shows under 850,000 distinct CDR3 sequences, with 35% to 45% occurring only once. Sequencing was done on a sample of PBMCs. The receptors were gathered from a human donor in good health (CMV status not recorded). Some clones in this sample may be carry-over from other donors' samples.

This clonotype was observed a few times. The CDR3 reads CASSPPPAGDQETQYF. The CDR3 nucleotides are TGTGCCAGCAGCCCCCCCCCCGCGGGGGACCAAGAGACCCAGTACTTC. The genes are TRBV5-5 and TRBJ2-5; 7 nucleotides line up with TRBD2. The V gene's germline CDR1 is SGHKS and CDR2 YYEKEE (reference sequence). The CDR3 has 16 amino acids. V trimming: 4 bases; J trimming: 0 bases; junction bases outside the gene matches: 9.

CDR3: CASSLSGTGEVEQYF. CDR3 coding DNA: TGTGCCAGCAGTTTATCCGGGACAGGGGAAGTAGAGCAGTACTTC. The rearrangement joins TRBV6-5 to TRBJ2-7; TRBD1 matches at 10 bases. The germline gives CDR1 MNHEY, CDR2 SVGAGI. The trim removed 4 bases at V and 7 bases at J, leaving 10 bases unmatched. This CDR3 is 15 amino acids long.

The chain links TRBV7-3 to TRBJ1-1; TRBD1 matches 8 bases. CDR1 is SGHTA, CDR2 FQGTGA, per germline. V shed 3 bases, J shed 7 bases, and the junction held 7 bases outside the gene matches. This CDR3 is built from 14 residues. In DNA, the CDR3 is TGTGCCAGCAGCTTGAAGGACAGGGTTGATGAAGCTTTCTTT. Translation: CASSLKDRVDEAFF.

This clonotype was observed at least ten times. V and J are TRBV7-6 and TRBJ2-3; no definite D call. Trimming left V 0 bases short and J 9 bases short, with 10 bases between. The CDR3 has 13 amino acids. Looked up from germline, CDR1 is SGHVS and CDR2 is FNYEAQ. The CDR3 sequence: CASSLAGPQTQYF. CDR3 DNA: TGTGCCAGCAGCTTAGCGGGCCCCCAGACGCAGTATTTT.

This clonotype was recorded at least ten times. The chain is built from TRBV7-8 and TRBJ1-5, with TRBD1 matching 8 bases. The germline gives CDR1 SGHVS, CDR2 FQNEAQ. The CDR3 runs 18 residues. V was clipped by 5 bases and J by 3 bases; unmatched bases: 15. The CDR3 DNA follows: TGTGCCAGCAGCCCCCAGGGGGCAGGGGTGATTATCAATCAGCCCCAGCATTTT. Encoded protein: CASSPQGAGVIINQPQHF.

The table lists this clonotype with a few counts. The rearrangement uses TRBV6-1 and TRBJ1-5; D gene ambiguous. This CDR3 has 14 amino acids. Trimming took 4 bases from V and 3 from J, leaving 10 bases between them. The germline V gene encodes CDR1 MNHNS and CDR2 SASEGT. CDR3 sequence (DNA): TGTGCCAGCAGTGTTGCGGGGAACAATCAGCCCCAGCATTTT. Residues: CASSVAGNNQPQHF.

In its sample, this clonotype was seen many times. The gene calls are TRBV7-9 and TRBJ2-7; either TRBD1 or TRBD2 may supply D (5 bases each). This CDR3 contains 14 residues. The germline gives CDR1 SEHNR, CDR2 FQNEAQ (reference sequence). Trimming took 4 bases from V and 2 from J, leaving 12 bases between them. CDR3 DNA: TGTGCCAGCAGCTCTACCGGGACCCCCTACGAGCAGTACTTC. Encoded protein: CASSSTGTPYEQYF.

CDR3 sequence reads: CASSLLAGVAYEQYF. The DNA for the CDR3 is TGTGCCAGCAGCTTGCTAGCGGGAGTAGCGTACGAGCAGTACTTC. The rearrangement joins TRBV7-2 to TRBJ2-7; TRBD2 aligns across 10 bases. With 3 bases clipped from V and 4 bases from J, the junction kept 6 bases outside the gene matches. This CDR3 is built from 15 residues. Germline loops: CDR1 SGHTA, CDR2 FQGNSA.

As regards this clonotype: Since a much larger clone is just one base distant, this may be a read error. Since the CDR3 does not end with the conserved phenylalanine or tryptophan, this likely comes from a read error. The rearrangement joins TRBV28 to TRBJ2-6; D perhaps matches TRBD1 (6 bases). V was cut by 0 bases and J by 0 bases, with 15 bases left in between. CDR1 and CDR2 from the germline V gene are MDHEN and SYDVKM. This CDR3 region has 19 residues. The CDR3 reads CASSLWSGQGVSGANVLTI. The CDR3 nucleotides read TGTGCCAGCAGTTTATGGTCGGGACAAGGGGTCTCTGGGGCCAACGTCCTGACTATC.

This clonotype was counted a few times. The V and J genes are TRBV14 and TRBJ1-1; TRBD1 is a possible D gene (5 bases). Germline CDR1 and CDR2: SGHDN and FVKESK. CDR3 length: 15 amino acids. V dropped 0 bases and J dropped 11 bases, with 19 bases sitting between them. CDR3 sequence reads: CASSQDRGQAPWAFF. CDR3 in DNA: TGTGCCAGCAGCCAAGATCGGGGCCAGGCCCCTTGGGCTTTCTTT.

This chain connects TRBV27 to TRBJ2-1; weak D call: TRBD2 (6 bases). CDR1 and CDR2 (germline): MNHEY, SMNVEV (reference sequence). This CDR3 has 14 residues. Trimming cost V 8 bases and J 4 bases, with 15 bases left between them. CDR3 residues: CASATSGPYNEQFF. The CDR3 coding sequence is TGTGCCAGCGCCACGAGCGGGCCTTACAATGAGCAGTTCTTC.

This clonotype was picked up a small number of times. The CDR3 DNA sequence: TGTGCCAGCAGCTTACAGGGTAGCGGGAGTTGGAATGAGCAGTTCTTC. Protein product: CASSLQGSGSWNEQFF. The chain is built from TRBV11-2 and TRBJ2-1, with TRBD2 matching 9 bases. Germline loops: CDR1 SGHAT, CDR2 FQNNGV. Trimming cost V 2 bases and J 7 bases; bases outside gene matches: 9. The CDR3 covers 16 residues.

There are many counts of this clonotype. The chain links TRBV7-2 to TRBJ2-1, with TRBD2 matching over 11 bases. CDR1 and CDR2 (germline): SGHTA, FQGNSA. V was pared by 5 bases and J by 7 bases, with 7 bases of the junction left unmatched. The CDR3 consists of 15 residues. The CDR3 loop is CASSLTSGMRNEQFF. The CDR3 DNA follows: TGTGCCAGCAGCCTGACTAGCGGGATGCGTAATGAGCAGTTCTTC.

In its sample, this clonotype was seen a few times. This rearrangement joins TRBV29-1 to TRBJ1-5; 8 bases match TRBD1. Trimming took 4 bases from V and 4 from J; bases not matched to a gene: 3. CDR3 length equals 13 residues. Germline-derived CDR1 and CDR2 are SQVTM and ANQGSEA. Written as DNA, the CDR3 is TGCAGCGTTGTGACAGGGGATAATCAGCCCCAGCATTTT. As protein: CSVVTGDNQPQHF.

The gene calls are TRBV2 and TRBJ1-1; the D gene is possibly TRBD1 (5 bases). The V end was cut by 2 bases, the J end by 7 bases, with 14 bases between. The germline V gene has CDR1 SNHLY and CDR2 FYNNEI. The CDR3 extends over 14 amino acids. The CDR3 spells CASSESCRDGEAFF. CDR3 DNA: TGTGCCAGCAGTGAATCCTGCAGGGACGGTGAAGCTTTCTTT.

Only a few counts were recorded for this clonotype. This rearrangement joins TRBV18 to TRBJ2-1; D perhaps matches TRBD1 (5 bases). The CDR3 spans 14 residues. Germline V lookup: CDR1 KGHSH, CDR2 LQKENI. V lost 1 base to trimming and J lost 4 bases, with 8 bases between them. The CDR3 DNA reads as TGTGCCAGCTCACCACAGGACACTTACAATGAGCAGTTCTTC. Residues: CASSPQDTYNEQFF. Full variable domain (rest looked up from reference TRBV18 and TRBJ2-1): NAGVMQNPRHLVRRRGQEARLRCSPMKGHSHVYWYRQLPEEGLKFMVYLQKENIIDESGMPKERFSAEFPKEGPSILRIQQVVRGDSAAYFCASSPQDTYNEQFFGPGTRLTVL.

There are a few counts of this clonotype. The chain recombines TRBV12-3 or TRBV12-4 with TRBJ2-6; 10 nucleotides line up with TRBD1. The CDR3 extends over 18 amino acids. The junction had 9 bases not matched to a gene; V was cut back by 6 bases and J by 1 base. The DNA of the CDR3 is TGTGCCAGCAGCGGGAGCGACAGGGGGCATTCTGGGGCCAACGTCCTGACTTTC. It encodes CASSGSDRGHSGANVLTF.

V gene TRBV28 combines with J gene TRBJ1-2, with a tentative D call TRBD1 (5 bases). Trimming removed 3 bases from V and 1 base from J, with 12 bases in between. Germline CDR1 reads MDHEN; CDR2 reads SYDVKM. The CDR3 contains 15 residues. The CDR3 here is CASSFWDEDNYGYTF. The CDR3 nucleotides read TGTGCCAGCAGTTTCTGGGACGAGGATAACTATGGCTACACCTTC.